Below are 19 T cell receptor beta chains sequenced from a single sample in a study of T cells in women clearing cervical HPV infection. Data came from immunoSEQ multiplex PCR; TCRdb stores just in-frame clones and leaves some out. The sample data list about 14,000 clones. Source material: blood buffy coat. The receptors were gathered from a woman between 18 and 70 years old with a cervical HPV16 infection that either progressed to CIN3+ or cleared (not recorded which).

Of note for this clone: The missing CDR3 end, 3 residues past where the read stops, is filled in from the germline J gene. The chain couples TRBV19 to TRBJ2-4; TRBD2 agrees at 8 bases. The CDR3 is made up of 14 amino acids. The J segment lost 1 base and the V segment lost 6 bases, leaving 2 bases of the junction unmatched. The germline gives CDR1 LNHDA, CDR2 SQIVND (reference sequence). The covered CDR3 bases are TGTGCCAGTAGACCGGGGGGGGCCAAAAACATT. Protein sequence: CASRPGGAKNI. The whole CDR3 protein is CASRPGGAKNIQYF.

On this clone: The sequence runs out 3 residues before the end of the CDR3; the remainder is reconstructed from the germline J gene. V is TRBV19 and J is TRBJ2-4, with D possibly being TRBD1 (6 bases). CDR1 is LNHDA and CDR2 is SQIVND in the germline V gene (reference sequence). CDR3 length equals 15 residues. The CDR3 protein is CASRNSGQLGYGQYF. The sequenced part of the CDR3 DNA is TGTGCCAGTAGGAACTCAGGACAGCTCGGATATGGT.

Partial CDR3 DNA: TGTGCCAGCTCACCACCCGGGACACCTTCTAACTATGGC. Amino acid sequence: CASSPPGTPSNYG. The CDR3 in full is CASSPPGTPSNYGYTF. J is TRBJ1-2 and V is TRBV18; weak D call: TRBD1 (6 bases). With the read ending 3 residues before the CDR3 end, the germline J gene is used to fill in that end. In germline, CDR1 is KGHSH, CDR2 LQKENI. The CDR3 extends over 16 amino acids. The V end lost 0 bases, the J end lost 0 bases, and 11 bases lay between the germline ends.

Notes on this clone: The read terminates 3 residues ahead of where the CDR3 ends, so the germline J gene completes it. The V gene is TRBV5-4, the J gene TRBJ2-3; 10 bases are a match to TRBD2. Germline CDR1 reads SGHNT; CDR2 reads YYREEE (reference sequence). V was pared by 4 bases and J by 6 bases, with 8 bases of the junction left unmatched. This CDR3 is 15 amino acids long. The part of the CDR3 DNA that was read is TGTGCCAGCAGCGAGAAACTAGCGGGGTATGATACG. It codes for CASSEKLAGYDT. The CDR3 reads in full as CASSEKLAGYDTQYF.

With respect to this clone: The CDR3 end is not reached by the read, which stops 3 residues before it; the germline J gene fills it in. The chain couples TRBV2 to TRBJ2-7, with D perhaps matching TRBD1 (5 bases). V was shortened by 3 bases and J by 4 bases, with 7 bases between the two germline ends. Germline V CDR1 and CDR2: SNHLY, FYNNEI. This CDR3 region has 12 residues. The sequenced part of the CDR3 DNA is TGTGCCAGCAGTGATCAGGGTTACGAG. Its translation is CASSDQGYE. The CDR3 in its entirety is CASSDQGYEQYF.

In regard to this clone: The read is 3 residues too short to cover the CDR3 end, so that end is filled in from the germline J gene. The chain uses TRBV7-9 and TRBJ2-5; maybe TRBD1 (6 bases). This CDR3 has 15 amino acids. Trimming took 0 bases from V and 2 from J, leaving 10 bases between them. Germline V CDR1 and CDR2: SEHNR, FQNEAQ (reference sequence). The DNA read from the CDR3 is TGTGCCAGCAGCTTAGCGTGGACAGAACAAGAGACC. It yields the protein CASSLAWTEQET. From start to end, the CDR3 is CASSLAWTEQETQYF.

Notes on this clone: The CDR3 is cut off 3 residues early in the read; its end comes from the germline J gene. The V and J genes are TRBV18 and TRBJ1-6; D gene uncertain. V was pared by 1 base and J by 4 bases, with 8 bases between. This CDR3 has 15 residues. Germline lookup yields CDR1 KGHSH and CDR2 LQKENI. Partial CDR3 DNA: TGTGCCAGCTCACCACAGGGCGCTTATAATTCACCC. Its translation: CASSPQGAYNSP. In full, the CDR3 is CASSPQGAYNSPLHF.

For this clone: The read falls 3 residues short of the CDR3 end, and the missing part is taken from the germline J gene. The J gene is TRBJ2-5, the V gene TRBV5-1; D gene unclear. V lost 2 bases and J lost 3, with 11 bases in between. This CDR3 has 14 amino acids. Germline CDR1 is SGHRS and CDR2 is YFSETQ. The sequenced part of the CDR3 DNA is TGCGCCAGCAGCTTCTTAGGGCAGAAAGAGACC. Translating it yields CASSFLGQKET. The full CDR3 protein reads CASSFLGQKETQYF.

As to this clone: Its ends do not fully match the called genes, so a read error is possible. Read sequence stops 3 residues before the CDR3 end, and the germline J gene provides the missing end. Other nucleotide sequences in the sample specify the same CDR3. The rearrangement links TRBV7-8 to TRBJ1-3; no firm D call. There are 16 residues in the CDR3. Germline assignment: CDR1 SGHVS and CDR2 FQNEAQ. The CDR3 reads CASRSVTDGDGNTIYF. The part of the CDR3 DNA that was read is TGTGCCAGCAGATCCGTTACAGACGGCGATGGAAACACG.

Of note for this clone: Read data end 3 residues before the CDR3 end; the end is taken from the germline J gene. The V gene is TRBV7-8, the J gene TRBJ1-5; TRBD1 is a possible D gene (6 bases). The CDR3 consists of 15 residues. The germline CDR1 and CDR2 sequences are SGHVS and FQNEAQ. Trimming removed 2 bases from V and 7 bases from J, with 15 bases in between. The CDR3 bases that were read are TGTGCCAGCAGCTTAATCAGGGGAGGAGGACAGCCC. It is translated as CASSLIRGGGQP. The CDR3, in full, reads CASSLIRGGGQPQHF.

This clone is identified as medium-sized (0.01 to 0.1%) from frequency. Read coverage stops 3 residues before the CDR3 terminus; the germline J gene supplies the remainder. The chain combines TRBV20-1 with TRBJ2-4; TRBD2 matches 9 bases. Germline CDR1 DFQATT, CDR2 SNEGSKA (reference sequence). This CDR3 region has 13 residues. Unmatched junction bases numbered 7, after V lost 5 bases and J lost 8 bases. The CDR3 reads CSARTSDGYIQYF. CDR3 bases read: TGCAGTGCTCGGACTAGCGATGGGTACATT.

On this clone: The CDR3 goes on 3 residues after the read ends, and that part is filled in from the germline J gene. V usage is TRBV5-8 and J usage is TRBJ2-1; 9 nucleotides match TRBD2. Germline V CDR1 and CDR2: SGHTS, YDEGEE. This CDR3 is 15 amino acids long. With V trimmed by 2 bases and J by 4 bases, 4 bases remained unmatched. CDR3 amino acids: CASSLGLAGYNEQFF. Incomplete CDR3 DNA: TGTGCCAGCAGCTTAGGGCTAGCGGGATACAATGAG.

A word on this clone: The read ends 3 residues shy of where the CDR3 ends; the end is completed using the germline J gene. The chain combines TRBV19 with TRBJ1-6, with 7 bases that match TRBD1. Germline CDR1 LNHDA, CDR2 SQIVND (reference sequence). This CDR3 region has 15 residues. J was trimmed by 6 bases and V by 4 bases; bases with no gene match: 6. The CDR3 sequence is CASSKGAQSNSPLHF. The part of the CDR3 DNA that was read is TGTGCCAGTAGTAAGGGGGCGCAGAGTAATTCACCC.

CDR3 DNA (partial): TGTGCCAGCAGGCCAGCGGGAAAAGATACC. Amino acids: CASRPAGKDT. In full, the CDR3 reads CASRPAGKDTYTF. J is TRBJ1-2 and V is TRBV6-2 or TRBV6-3; D not resolved. The read gets to within 3 residues of the CDR3 end, and the germline J gene fills in the rest. CDR3 length equals 13 residues. Germline CDR1 reads MNHEY; CDR2 reads SVGEGT.

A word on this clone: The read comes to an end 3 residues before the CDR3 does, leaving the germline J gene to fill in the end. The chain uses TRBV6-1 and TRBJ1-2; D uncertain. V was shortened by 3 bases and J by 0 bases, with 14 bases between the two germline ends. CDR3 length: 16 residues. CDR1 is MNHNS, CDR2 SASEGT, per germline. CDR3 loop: CASSDPIKTPNYGYTF. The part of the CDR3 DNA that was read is TGTGCCAGCAGTGATCCCATTAAGACACCTAACTATGGC.

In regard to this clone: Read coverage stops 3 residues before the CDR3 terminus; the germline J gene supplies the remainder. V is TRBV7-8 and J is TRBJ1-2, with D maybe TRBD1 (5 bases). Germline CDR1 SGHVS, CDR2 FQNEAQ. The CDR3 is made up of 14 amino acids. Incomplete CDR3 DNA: TGTGCCAGCAGCTTAGCGCGGGGCATCGATACC. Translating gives CASSLARGIDT. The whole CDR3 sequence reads CASSLARGIDTYTF.

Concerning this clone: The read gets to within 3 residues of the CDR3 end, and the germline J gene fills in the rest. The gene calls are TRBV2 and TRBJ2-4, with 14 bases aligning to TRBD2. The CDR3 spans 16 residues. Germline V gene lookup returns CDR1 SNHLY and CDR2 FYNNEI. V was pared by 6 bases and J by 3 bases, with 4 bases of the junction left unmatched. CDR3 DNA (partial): TGTGCCAGCAGCGAGGGACTAGCGGGAGTCAAAAACATT. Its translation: CASSEGLAGVKNI. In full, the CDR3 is CASSEGLAGVKNIQYF. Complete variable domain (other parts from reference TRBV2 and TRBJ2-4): EPEVTQTPSHQVTQMGQEVILRCVPISNHLYFYWYRQILGQKVEFLVSFYNNEISEKSEIFDDQFSVERPDGSNFTLKIRSTKLEDSAMYFCASSEGLAGVKNIQYFGAGTRLSVL.

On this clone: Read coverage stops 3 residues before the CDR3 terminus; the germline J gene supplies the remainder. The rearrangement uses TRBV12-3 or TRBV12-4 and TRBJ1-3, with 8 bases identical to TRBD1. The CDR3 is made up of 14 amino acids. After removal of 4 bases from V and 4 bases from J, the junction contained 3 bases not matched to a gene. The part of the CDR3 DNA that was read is TGTGCCAGCAGTTCGACAGGGGCCGGAAACACC. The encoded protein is CASSSTGAGNT. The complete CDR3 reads CASSSTGAGNTIYF.

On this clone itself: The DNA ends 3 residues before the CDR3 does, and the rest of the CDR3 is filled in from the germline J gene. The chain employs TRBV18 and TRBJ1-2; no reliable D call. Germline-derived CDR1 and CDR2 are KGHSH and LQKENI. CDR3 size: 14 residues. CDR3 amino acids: CASSPPGLQEAYTF. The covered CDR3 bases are TGTGCCAGCTCACCACCGGGCCTCCAAGAGGCC.